These T cell receptor beta chains were read from a single sample in a study of blood T cell repertoires in COVID-19. The protocol was immunoSEQ multiplex PCR, while the TCRdb copy is restricted to in-frame clones and leaves out a portion. The table records about 100,000 clones, 87% of them present only once. The sequenced sample was peripheral blood. All receptors come from a man aged 50 or older with acute or convalescent COVID-19. Both conserved end residues are trimmed from each CDR3. Fields, in order: V gene, clone size, CDR3 protein. Some rows mark clone size as missing; the rest say once, few, many or name a class of expanded clone.

>TRBV2|.
ASSARSPY
>TRBV28|.
ASSLAGDVNEQF
>TRBV5-8|.
ASSTSGSTDTQY
>TRBV5-1|.
ASSPRTSGPYEQY
>TRBV4-2|.
ASSREGGNSPLH
>TRBV10-3|.
AISEPGLAGGYNEQF
>TRBV10-3|.
AISDEGTATNEKLF
>TRBV9|.
ASSRGSEQY
>TRBV18|.
ASSPGLDNEQF
>TRBV28|once
ASTQGSYNEQF
>TRBV10-2|.
ASSTDRVSYGYT
>TRBV5-1|.
ASSLDNRGNEKLF
>TRBV7-9|.
ASSLAQGGEKLF
>TRBV5-1|.
ASSLDSERAHPTYEQY
>TRBV5-1|.
ASSPGQYNSPLH
>TRBV5-1|.
ASSLAGQGPDTQY
>TRBV29-1|once
SVAQQGARNTEAF
>TRBV5-4|.
ASSRRVGGTDTQY
>TRBV27|.
ASSFRGRAYTGELF
>TRBV4-1|few
ASSHGTGKYYEQY
>TRBV30|.
ACSGDGYT
>TRBV15|.
ATSRESQPQH
>TRBV3-1/TRBV3-2|.
ASSKGGTGGIRTYNEQF
>TRBV9|.
ASSPEGGNYGYT
>TRBV2|.
ASNEASYNEQF
>TRBV5-4|once
ASSRTSGDNEQF
>TRBV6-2/TRBV6-3|.
ASSEGKGMLYEQY